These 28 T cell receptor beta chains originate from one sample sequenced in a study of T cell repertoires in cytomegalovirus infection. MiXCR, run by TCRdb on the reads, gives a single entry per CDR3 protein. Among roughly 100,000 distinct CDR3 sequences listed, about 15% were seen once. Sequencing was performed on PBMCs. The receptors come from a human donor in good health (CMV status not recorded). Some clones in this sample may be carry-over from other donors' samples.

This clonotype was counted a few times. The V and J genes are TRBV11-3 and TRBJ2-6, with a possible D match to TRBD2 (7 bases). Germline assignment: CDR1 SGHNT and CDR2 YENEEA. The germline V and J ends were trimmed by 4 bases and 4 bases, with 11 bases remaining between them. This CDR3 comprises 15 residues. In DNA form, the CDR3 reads TGTGCCAGCAGCTGCCGGGGGGCCGGGGCCAACGTCCTGACTTTC. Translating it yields CASSCRGAGANVLTF. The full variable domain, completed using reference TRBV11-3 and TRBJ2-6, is EAGVVQSPRYKIIEKKQPVAFWCNPISGHNTLYWYLQNLGQGPELLIRYENEEAVDDSQLPKDRFSAERLKGVDSTLKIQPAELGDSAVYLCASSCRGAGANVLTFGAGSRLTVL.

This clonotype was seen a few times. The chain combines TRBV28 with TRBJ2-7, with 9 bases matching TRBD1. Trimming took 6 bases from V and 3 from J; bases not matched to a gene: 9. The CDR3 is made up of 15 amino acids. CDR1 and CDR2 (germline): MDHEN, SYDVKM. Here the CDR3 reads CASSPGTGWRYEQYF. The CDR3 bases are TGTGCCAGCAGCCCGGGGACAGGGTGGCGCTACGAGCAGTACTTC.

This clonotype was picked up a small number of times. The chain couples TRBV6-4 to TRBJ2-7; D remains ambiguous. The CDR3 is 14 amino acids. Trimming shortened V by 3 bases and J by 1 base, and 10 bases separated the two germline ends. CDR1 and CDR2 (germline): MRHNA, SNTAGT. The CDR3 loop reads CASSESPESYEQYF. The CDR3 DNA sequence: TGTGCCAGCAGTGAGTCCCCGGAGTCCTACGAGCAGTACTTC.

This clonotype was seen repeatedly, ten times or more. CDR3 sequence: CASSLAPGPLYGYTF. The CDR3 DNA reads as TGTGCCAGCAGCTTAGCCCCGGGACCACTTTATGGCTACACCTTC. The gene calls are TRBV7-2 and TRBJ1-2; the D gene is possibly TRBD1 (5 bases). Trimming cost V 0 bases and J 5 bases, with 13 bases left between them. The CDR3 has 15 residues. Germline V gene sequence: CDR1 SGHTA, CDR2 FQGNSA.

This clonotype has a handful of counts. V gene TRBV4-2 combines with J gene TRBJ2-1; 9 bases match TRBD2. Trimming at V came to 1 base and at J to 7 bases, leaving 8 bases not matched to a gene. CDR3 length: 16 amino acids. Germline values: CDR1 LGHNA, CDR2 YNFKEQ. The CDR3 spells CASSQVGGGAQNEQFF. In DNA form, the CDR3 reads TGTGCCAGCAGCCAAGTTGGCGGGGGGGCTCAGAATGAGCAGTTCTTC.

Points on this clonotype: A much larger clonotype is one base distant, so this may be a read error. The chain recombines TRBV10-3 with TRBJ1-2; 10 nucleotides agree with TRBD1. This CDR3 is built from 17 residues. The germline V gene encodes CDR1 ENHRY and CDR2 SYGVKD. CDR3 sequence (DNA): TGTGCCATCAGTGAGACCCTGGACAGGGGGAAAAGCTATGGCTACATCTTC. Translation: CAISETLDRGKSYGYIF.

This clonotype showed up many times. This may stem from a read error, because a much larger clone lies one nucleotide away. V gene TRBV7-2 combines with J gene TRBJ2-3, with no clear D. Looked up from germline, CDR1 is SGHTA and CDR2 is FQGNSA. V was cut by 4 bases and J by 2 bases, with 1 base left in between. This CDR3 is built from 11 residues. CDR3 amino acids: CASSSTDTQYF. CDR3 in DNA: TGTGCCAGCAGCTCCACAGATACGCAGTATTTT.

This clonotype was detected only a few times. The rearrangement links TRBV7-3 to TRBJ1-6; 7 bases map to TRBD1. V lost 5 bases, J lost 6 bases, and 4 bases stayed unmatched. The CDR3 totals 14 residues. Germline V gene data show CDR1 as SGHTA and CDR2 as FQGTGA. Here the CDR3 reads CASSTTGLNSPLHF. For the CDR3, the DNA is TGTGCCAGCAGCACGACAGGGCTTAATTCACCCCTCCACTTT.

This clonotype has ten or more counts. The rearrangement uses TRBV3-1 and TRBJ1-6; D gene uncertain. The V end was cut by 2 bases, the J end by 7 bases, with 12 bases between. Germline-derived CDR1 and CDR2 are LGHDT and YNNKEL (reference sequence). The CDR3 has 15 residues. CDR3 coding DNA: TGTGCCAGCAGCCAACCCCGGGTCAAGAATTCACCCCTCCACTTT. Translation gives CASSQPRVKNSPLHF.

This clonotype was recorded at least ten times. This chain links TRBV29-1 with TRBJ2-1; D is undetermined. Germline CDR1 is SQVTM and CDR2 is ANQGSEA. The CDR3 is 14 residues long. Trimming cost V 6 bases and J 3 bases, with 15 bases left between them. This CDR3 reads CSVKDTGGYNEQFF. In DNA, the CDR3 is TGCAGCGTCAAGGATACTGGTGGCTACAATGAGCAGTTCTTC.

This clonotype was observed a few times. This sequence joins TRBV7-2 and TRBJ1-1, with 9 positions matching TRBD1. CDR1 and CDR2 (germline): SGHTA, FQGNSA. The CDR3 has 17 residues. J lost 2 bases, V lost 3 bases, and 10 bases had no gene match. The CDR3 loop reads CASSFGIGTGPNTEAFF. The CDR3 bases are TGTGCCAGCAGCTTCGGTATAGGGACAGGGCCCAACACTGAAGCTTTCTTT. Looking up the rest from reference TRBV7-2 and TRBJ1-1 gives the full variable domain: GAGVSQSPSNKVTEKGKDVELRCDPISGHTALYWYRQSLGQGLEFLIYFQGNSAPDKSGLPSDRFSAERTGGSVSTLTIQRTQQEDSAVYLCASSFGIGTGPNTEAFFGQGTRLTVV.

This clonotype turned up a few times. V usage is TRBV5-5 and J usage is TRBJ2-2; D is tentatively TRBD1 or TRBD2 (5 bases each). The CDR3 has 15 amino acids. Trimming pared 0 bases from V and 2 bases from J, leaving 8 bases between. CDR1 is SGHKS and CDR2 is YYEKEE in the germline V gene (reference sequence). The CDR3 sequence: CASSLVGTNTGELFF. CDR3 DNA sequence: TGTGCCAGCAGCTTGGTGGGGACCAACACCGGGGAGCTGTTTTTT.

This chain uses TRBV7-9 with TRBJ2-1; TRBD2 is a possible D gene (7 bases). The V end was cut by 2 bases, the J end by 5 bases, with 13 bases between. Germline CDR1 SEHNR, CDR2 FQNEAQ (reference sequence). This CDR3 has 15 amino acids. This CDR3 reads CASSLRGGNHNEQFF. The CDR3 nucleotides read TGTGCCAGCAGCTTAAGGGGGGGCAACCACAATGAGCAGTTCTTC.

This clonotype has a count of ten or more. The CDR3 bases are TGTGCCAGCAGTGAAGGAGATACGCAGTATTTT. Encoded protein: CASSEGDTQYF. This rearrangement joins TRBV2 to TRBJ2-3, with no clear D. CDR1 SNHLY and CDR2 FYNNEI come from the germline V gene. Deletions cut 1 base from V and 5 bases from J, with 1 base between. CDR3 length: 11 residues.

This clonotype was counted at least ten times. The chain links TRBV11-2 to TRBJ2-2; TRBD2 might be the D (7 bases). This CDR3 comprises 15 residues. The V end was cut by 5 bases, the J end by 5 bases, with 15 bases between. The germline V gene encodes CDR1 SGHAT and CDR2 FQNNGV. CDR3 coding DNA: TGTGCCAGCAGCCTTGCCAGGGGAGGGACCGGGGAGCTGTTTTTT. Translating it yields CASSLARGGTGELFF.

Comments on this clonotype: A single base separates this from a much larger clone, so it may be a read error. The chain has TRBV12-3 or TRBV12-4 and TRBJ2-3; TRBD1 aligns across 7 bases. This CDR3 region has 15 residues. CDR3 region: CDSRLQGRGTDTQYF. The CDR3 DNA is TGTGACAGCAGGTTACAGGGGAGAGGTACAGATACGCAGTATTTT.

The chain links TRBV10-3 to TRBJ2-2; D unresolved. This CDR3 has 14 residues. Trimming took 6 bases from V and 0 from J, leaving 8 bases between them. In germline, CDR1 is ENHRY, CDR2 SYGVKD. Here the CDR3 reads CAISGDANTGELFF. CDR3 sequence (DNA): TGTGCCATCAGCGGAGACGCGAACACCGGGGAGCTGTTTTTT.

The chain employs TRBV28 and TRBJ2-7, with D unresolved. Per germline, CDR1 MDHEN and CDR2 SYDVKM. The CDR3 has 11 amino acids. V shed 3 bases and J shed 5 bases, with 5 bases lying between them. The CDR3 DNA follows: TGTGCCAGCAGTTTTTGGGACGAGCAGTACTTC. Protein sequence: CASSFWDEQYF. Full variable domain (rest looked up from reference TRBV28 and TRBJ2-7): DVKVTQSSRYLVKRTGEKVFLECVQDMDHENMFWYRQDPGLGLRLIYFSYDVKMKEKGDIPEGYSVSREKKERFSLILESASTNQTSMYLCASSFWDEQYFGPGTRLTVT.

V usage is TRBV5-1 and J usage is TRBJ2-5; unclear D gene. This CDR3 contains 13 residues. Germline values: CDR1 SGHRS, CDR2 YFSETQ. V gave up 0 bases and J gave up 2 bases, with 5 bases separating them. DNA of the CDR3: TGCGCCAGCAGCTTGGAACAGCAAGAGACCCAGTACTTC. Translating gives CASSLEQQETQYF.

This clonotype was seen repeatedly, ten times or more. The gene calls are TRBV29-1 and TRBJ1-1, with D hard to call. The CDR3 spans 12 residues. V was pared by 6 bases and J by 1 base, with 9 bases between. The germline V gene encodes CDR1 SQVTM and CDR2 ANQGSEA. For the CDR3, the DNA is TGCAGCGTCGACGGGTCGAACACTGAAGCTTTCTTT. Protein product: CSVDGSNTEAFF. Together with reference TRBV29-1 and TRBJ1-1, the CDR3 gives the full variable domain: SAVISQKPSRDICQRGTSLTIQCQVDSQVTMMFWYRQQPGQSLTLIATANQGSEATYESGFVIDKFPISRPNLTFSTLTVSNMSPEDSSIYLCSVDGSNTEAFFGQGTRLTVV.

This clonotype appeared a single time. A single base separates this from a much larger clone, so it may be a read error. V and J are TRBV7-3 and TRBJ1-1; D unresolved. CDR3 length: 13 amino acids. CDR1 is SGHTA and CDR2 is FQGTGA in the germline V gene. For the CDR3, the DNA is TGTGCCAGCAGCCTAACCCTTGACATTGAAGCTTTCTTT. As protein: CASSLTLDIEAFF.

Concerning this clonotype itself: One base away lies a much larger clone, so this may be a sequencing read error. CDR3 in DNA: TGTGCCAGCAACTTCGCGGGGAACAATGAGCAGTTCTTC. Translated: CASNFAGNNEQFF. The chain employs TRBV7-2 and TRBJ2-1; D possibly corresponds to TRBD2 (6 bases). Germline V CDR1 and CDR2: SGHTA, FQGNSA. The V gene lost 7 bases and the J gene lost 5 bases, with 12 bases spanning the gap. The CDR3 covers 13 residues.

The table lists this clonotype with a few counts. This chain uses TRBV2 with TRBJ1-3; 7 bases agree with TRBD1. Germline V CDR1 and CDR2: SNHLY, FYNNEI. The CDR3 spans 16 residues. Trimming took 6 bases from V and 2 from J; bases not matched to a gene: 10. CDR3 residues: CASSRDWDSPGNTIYF. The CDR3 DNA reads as TGTGCCAGCAGCAGAGACTGGGACAGTCCTGGAAACACCATATATTTT.

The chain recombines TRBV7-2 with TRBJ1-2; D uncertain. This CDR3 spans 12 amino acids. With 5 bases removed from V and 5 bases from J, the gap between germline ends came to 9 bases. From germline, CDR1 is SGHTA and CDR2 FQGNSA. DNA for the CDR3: TGTGCCAGCAGCCCGGAAAGATATGGCTACACCTTC. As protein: CASSPERYGYTF.

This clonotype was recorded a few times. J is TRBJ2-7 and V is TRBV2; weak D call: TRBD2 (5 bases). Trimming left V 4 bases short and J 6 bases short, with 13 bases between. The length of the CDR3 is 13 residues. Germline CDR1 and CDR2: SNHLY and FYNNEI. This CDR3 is CASSVGSAGEQYF. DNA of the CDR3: TGTGCCAGCAGTGTGGGATCGGCGGGCGAGCAGTACTTC.

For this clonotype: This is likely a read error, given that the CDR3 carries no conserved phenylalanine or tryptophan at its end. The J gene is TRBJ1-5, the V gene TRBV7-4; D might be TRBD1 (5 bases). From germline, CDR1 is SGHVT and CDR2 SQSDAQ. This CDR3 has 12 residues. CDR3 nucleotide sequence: TGTCCCAGCAGCCCAGGGTATCAGCCCCAGCATCTT. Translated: CPSSPGYQPQHL.

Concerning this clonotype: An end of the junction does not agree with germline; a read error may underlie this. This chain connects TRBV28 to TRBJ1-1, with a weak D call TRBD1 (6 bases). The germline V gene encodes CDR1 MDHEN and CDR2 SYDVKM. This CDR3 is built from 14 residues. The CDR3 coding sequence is TGTGCCAGCAGTTTGCTGGGGGCGAACGCTGAAGCTTTCTTT. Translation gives CASSLLGANAEAFF.

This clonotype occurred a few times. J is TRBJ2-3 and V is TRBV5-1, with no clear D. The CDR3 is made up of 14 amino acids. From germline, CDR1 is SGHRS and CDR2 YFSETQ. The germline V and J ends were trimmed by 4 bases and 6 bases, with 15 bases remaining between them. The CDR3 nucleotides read TGCGCCAGCAGCCCGAGACCCGGCGACGATACGCAGTATTTT. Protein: CASSPRPGDDTQYF.